This entry is about one T cell receptor (beta chain). The target of this receptor is not known. Base qualities are not provided; no much larger clone lies one nucleotide away. This entry belongs to a study of T cell changes during pregnancy in multiple sclerosis (dated by TCRdb to about 2019). As for the study more broadly: The study looked at changes in the T cell repertoire across pregnancy in women with multiple sclerosis.

Library method: the immunoSEQ multiplex PCR assay. TCRdb provides this immuneACCESS table in a form limited to in-frame rearrangements. Some clones are lacking; in checked studies, under half of them reflect an unresolved V gene, and why the rest are absent is not known. For this sample there are approximately 69,000 clones; around nine tenths appear just once. Around 0.27% of the sample is taken by the ten largest. This sample comprised CD4+ T cells from peripheral blood mononuclear cells, obtained in the third trimester of pregnancy. The receptor was isolated from a female donor in good health, enrolled as a control in a pregnancy study.

Here the CDR3 is given as CAWSYGTDGNTIYF. The DNA sequence reads TGTGCCTGGAGCTACGGGACAGACGGAAACACCATATATTTT. The chain is encoded by TRBV30 joined to TRBJ1-3; TRBD1 aligns with 7 central bases. V ends up 3 bases short and J 4 bases short, with an unmatched junction base count of 6. Taken from the germline V gene (reference sequence), the CDR1 and CDR2 loops are GTSNPN and SVGIG. The cysteine opens and the phenylalanine closes a CDR3 of 14 amino acids. Only the CDR3 DNA stays, 42 bases, in frame from base 1.